The rows below give T cell receptor beta chains drawn from one sample of a study of T-cell memory formation after mild COVID-19. TCRdb reprocessed the 5' RACE reads with MiXCR, giving one entry per CDR3 protein. The profile shows more than 250,000 distinct CDR3 sequences, around 15% of them singletons. The sequencing sample was made of PBMCs or a T cell subset sorted from them (not recorded which). The source is a man aged 18 to 35 who had mild COVID-19 (a few samples of this study predate the infection). Cell type and time point are not known. CDR3s include the opening cysteine and the closing phenylalanine or tryptophan. Clone sizes are given selectively: once, few, many, or a class where the clone is expanded.

clone_size: -; v_call: TRBV3-1; j_call: TRBJ1-4; cdr3_aa: CASSQRGRGGNEKLFF
clone_size: few; v_call: TRBV11-2; j_call: TRBJ1-6; cdr3_aa: CASSLGQGHSPLHF
clone_size: few; v_call: TRBV3-1; j_call: TRBJ2-7; cdr3_aa: CASSQGGLVFGEQYF
clone_size: many; v_call: TRBV5-6; j_call: TRBJ2-2; cdr3_aa: CASSLYKPNTGELFF
clone_size: -; v_call: TRBV4-3; j_call: TRBJ1-5; cdr3_aa: CASSQDFAGGNQPQHF
clone_size: -; v_call: TRBV5-1; j_call: TRBJ2-1; cdr3_aa: CASSQTSGGQSYNEQFF
clone_size: -; v_call: TRBV24-1; j_call: TRBJ2-5; cdr3_aa: CATSDSGRQETQYF
clone_size: -; v_call: TRBV27; j_call: TRBJ2-5; cdr3_aa: CASSLLRGYQETQYF
clone_size: few; v_call: TRBV7-8; j_call: TRBJ2-5; cdr3_aa: CASSLGVAEDETQYF
clone_size: -; v_call: TRBV5-1; j_call: TRBJ2-7; cdr3_aa: CASSYEGDEQYF
clone_size: -; v_call: TRBV3-1; j_call: TRBJ2-5; cdr3_aa: CASSFGGASGGKTQYF
clone_size: many; v_call: TRBV12-3/TRBV12-4; j_call: TRBJ1-2; cdr3_aa: CASSLHYGYTF
clone_size: -; v_call: TRBV18; j_call: TRBJ2-7; cdr3_aa: CASSPLAGNPEQYF
clone_size: few; v_call: TRBV5-6; j_call: TRBJ2-3; cdr3_aa: CASSWGQGLTDTQYF
clone_size: -; v_call: TRBV4-3; j_call: TRBJ2-6; cdr3_aa: CASSQGFSGANVLTF
clone_size: few; v_call: TRBV5-1; j_call: TRBJ2-2; cdr3_aa: CASSLASGGFNTGELFF
clone_size: -; v_call: TRBV20-1; j_call: TRBJ2-1; cdr3_aa: CSARGREGAYNEQFF
clone_size: -; v_call: TRBV7-2; j_call: TRBJ2-7; cdr3_aa: CASSPTNYEQYF
clone_size: many; v_call: TRBV15; j_call: TRBJ2-4; cdr3_aa: CATSRVSGQGTIQYF
clone_size: few; v_call: TRBV7-2; j_call: TRBJ2-5; cdr3_aa: CASSLAYNPQETQYF
clone_size: -; v_call: TRBV5-1; j_call: TRBJ1-4; cdr3_aa: CASSWNGGNEKLFF
clone_size: -; v_call: TRBV27; j_call: TRBJ2-7; cdr3_aa: CASSFFPGTPYEQYF
clone_size: -; v_call: TRBV11-1; j_call: TRBJ2-7; cdr3_aa: CASSLKFGAYEQYF
clone_size: -; v_call: TRBV9; j_call: TRBJ2-5; cdr3_aa: CASSVGTSGGLRGTQYF
clone_size: many; v_call: TRBV4-3; j_call: TRBJ2-7; cdr3_aa: CASSQGLAGEQYF
clone_size: few; v_call: TRBV24-1; j_call: TRBJ2-5; cdr3_aa: CATLRIARGETQYF
clone_size: few; v_call: TRBV12-3/TRBV12-4; j_call: TRBJ1-5; cdr3_aa: CASSLEPGSNQPQHF
clone_size: few; v_call: TRBV7-6; j_call: TRBJ2-1; cdr3_aa: CASSAPGVSSYNEQFF
clone_size: few; v_call: TRBV15; j_call: TRBJ2-1; cdr3_aa: CATSRVQGREQFF
clone_size: many; v_call: TRBV5-5; j_call: TRBJ1-2; cdr3_aa: CASSTPRGSYGYTF
clone_size: -; v_call: TRBV29-1; j_call: TRBJ2-5; cdr3_aa: CSARGQETQYF
clone_size: few; v_call: TRBV4-2; j_call: TRBJ2-2; cdr3_aa: CASSQEGVESRPNTGELFF